This T cell receptor beta chain was captured in a study of T cell responses to AZD1222 COVID-19 vaccine. Study conclusions and caveats: At study baseline, merely six AZD1222 recipients were seropositive.

Germline CDR1 SGHVS, CDR2 FQNEAQ. V shed 3 bases, J shed 2 bases, and the junction held 5 bases outside the gene matches. The CDR3 consists of 16 residues. On this clone: The target antigen is unknown.

Using immunoSEQ multiplex PCR, the repertoire was profiled, and TCRdb retains in-frame clones only, with some absent. The sample shows over 50,000 clones, 89% of them seen only once. V is TRBV7-8 and J is TRBJ1-2; 11 bases fit TRBD1. Sequencing used peripheral blood, obtained 28 days after the second AZD1222 dose. This TCR derives from an adult who received the AZD1222 COVID-19 vaccine. CDR3 coding DNA: TGTGCCAGCAGCTTGTCCGGGACAGGGGGAAACTATGGCTACACCTTC. This sequence encodes CASSLSGTGGNYGYTF.